This T cell receptor beta chain was retrieved from a study of CD8+ T cells in alopecia areata. The treatment here: oral pan-JAK inhibitor, 5-10 mg twice daily. RNA, once extracted, was reverse transcribed into cDNA for use as the sequencing template. Some clones are missing from TCRdb's copy, which holds only in-frame ones; the method was immunoSEQ multiplex PCR. The sample has 80,000 or so clones; about 71% are singletons. This CDR3 is built from 14 residues. Per the germline V gene, CDR1 is GTSNPN and CDR2 is SVGIG (reference sequence). With 0 bases clipped from V and 3 bases from J, the junction kept 5 bases outside the gene matches.

The receptor's source is a human donor with alopecia areata. This specimen consisted of CD8+ T cells sorted from blood, obtained at week 24, from a patient treated with tofacitinib. The chain links TRBV30 to TRBJ2-7; 7 bases match TRBD2. CDR3 bases: TGTGCCTGGAGTGTTTCAGCGGGATTCTACGAGCAGTACTTC. This sequence encodes CAWSVSAGFYEQYF.